The 19 T cell receptor beta chains in this list originate from one sample, sequenced in a study of OX40 agonist ivuxolimab in advanced cancers. Some clones are missing from TCRdb's copy, which holds only in-frame ones; the method was immunoSEQ multiplex PCR. The sample lists around 62,000 clones; roughly 84% were seen once. Sequenced material: CD4+ or CD8+ T cells sorted from blood, taken in a trial of the OX40 agonist ivuxolimab. All receptors come from an adult with an advanced solid tumor such as melanoma, head and neck, liver or kidney cancer.

The rearrangement uses TRBV28 and TRBJ2-5, with D perhaps matching TRBD2 (6 bases). Germline CDR1 MDHEN, CDR2 SYDVKM. Trimming removed 6 bases from V and 7 bases from J, with 18 bases in between. The CDR3 covers 14 residues. This chain's CDR3 is CASSPGGAAGTQYF. In DNA, the CDR3 is TGTGCCAGCAGCCCCGGGGGAGCAGCGGGGACCCAGTACTTC.

The rearrangement uses TRBV6-5 and TRBJ2-7; 9 bases agree with TRBD2. Trimming cost V 6 bases and J 6 bases; bases outside gene matches: 9. CDR1 and CDR2 (germline): MNHEY, SVGAGI. There are 14 residues in the CDR3. This chain's CDR3 is CASRRATSGREQYF. The CDR3 DNA is TGTGCCAGCAGACGGGCGACTAGCGGACGCGAGCAGTACTTC.

This clone was observed a single time. V usage is TRBV27 and J usage is TRBJ1-2; 8 bases line up with TRBD1. CDR1 and CDR2 from the germline V gene are MNHEY and SMNVEV (reference sequence). The V and J ends lost 8 bases and 2 bases, in that order; junction bases with no gene match: 7. The CDR3 covers 14 residues. The CDR3 DNA sequence: TGTGCCAGCGCCCCAGGGGGCGCAAACTATGGCTACACCTTC. It is translated as CASAPGGANYGYTF.

V gene TRBV5-1 combines with J gene TRBJ2-5, with D hard to call. Between the trimmed V and J ends, which lost 5 bases and 6 bases, there was a span of 14 bases. The CDR3 length is 13 residues. Germline V lookup: CDR1 SGHRS, CDR2 YFSETQ. CDR3 sequence reads: CASRVEERKTQYF. The CDR3 nucleotides read TGCGCCAGCAGGGTTGAGGAGAGAAAGACCCAGTACTTC.

The chain combines TRBV18 with TRBJ1-2; the match to TRBD1 covers 9 bases. This CDR3 is 16 amino acids long. The V segment lost 2 bases and the J segment 6 bases; nucleotides outside the gene matches: 10. Germline values: CDR1 KGHSH, CDR2 LQKENI. CDR3 amino acids: CASSPLDRGEGDGYTF. CDR3 DNA: TGTGCCAGCTCACCATTGGACAGGGGAGAAGGGGATGGCTACACCTTC.

This chain connects TRBV7-7 to TRBJ2-3; tentatively, D is TRBD1 or TRBD2 (6 bases each). Germline assignment: CDR1 SSHAT and CDR2 FNYEAQ (reference sequence). The CDR3 runs to 15 residues. Between the trimmed V and J ends, which lost 5 bases and 0 bases, there was a span of 12 bases. CDR3 protein: CASSIGGVSTDTQYF. The CDR3 region has the DNA TGTGCCAGCAGCATCGGGGGCGTTAGCACAGATACGCAGTATTTT.

J is TRBJ2-5 and V is TRBV2, with no clear D. Trimming took off 1 base at V and 6 bases at J, with 0 bases between the two ends. Per germline, CDR1 SNHLY and CDR2 FYNNEI. The CDR3 has 10 amino acids. The CDR3 spells CASSEETQYF. CDR3 coding DNA: TGTGCCAGCAGTGAAGAGACCCAGTACTTC.

The rearrangement uses TRBV6-5 and TRBJ1-2, with a tentative D call TRBD1 (5 bases). In germline, CDR1 is MNHEY, CDR2 SVGAGI. Trimming stripped 5 bases from V and 7 bases from J, with 17 bases between. This CDR3 spans 14 amino acids. The DNA of the CDR3 is TGTGCCAGCAGTCCTGGTGCGGGGCCCTTTGGCTACACCTTC. It encodes CASSPGAGPFGYTF.

This chain joins TRBV5-1 and TRBJ2-1; 7 nucleotides align to TRBD2. Unmatched junction bases numbered 2, after V lost 5 bases and J lost 3 bases. The V gene's germline CDR1 is SGHRS and CDR2 YFSETQ. This CDR3 has 13 amino acids. The CDR3 DNA is TGCGCCAGCAGTGCGGGGGACTACAATGAGCAGTTCTTC. It translates to CASSAGDYNEQFF.

The rearrangement joins TRBV5-4 to TRBJ1-4; no clear D gene. Germline V gene sequence: CDR1 SGHNT, CDR2 YYREEE (reference sequence). The ends were cut back, 4 bases at V and 8 bases at J, with 18 bases in the middle. CDR3 length: 15 residues. DNA for the CDR3: TGTGCCAGCAGCCGAGAATCCGCGCCCCAGGAAAAACTGTTTTTT. Its protein product is CASSRESAPQEKLFF. Based on the CDR3 plus reference TRBV5-4 and TRBJ1-4, the full variable domain is ETGVTQSPTHLIKTRGQQVTLRCSSQSGHNTVSWYQQALGQGPQFIFQYYREEENGRGNFPPRFSGLQFPNYSSELNVNALELDDSALYLCASSRESAPQEKLFFGSGTQLSVL.

The rearrangement joins TRBV9 to TRBJ2-7; D might be TRBD2 (5 bases). Trimming removed 10 bases at V and 3 bases at J, with 11 bases between. The CDR3 is made up of 11 amino acids. Looked up from germline, CDR1 is SGDLS and CDR2 is YYNGEE. The CDR3 nucleotides read TGTGCCTCCCCCGAGGGCTACGAGCAGTACTTC. This encodes CASPEGYEQYF.

The CDR3 DNA sequence: TGTGCCAGCAGCCAAGTTAGGGTCCTGAACACTGAAGCTTTCTTT. Translation: CASSQVRVLNTEAFF. The chain carries TRBV4-2 and TRBJ1-1; D is undetermined. Germline V CDR1 and CDR2: LGHNA, YNFKEQ. V dropped 1 base and J dropped 0 bases, with 9 bases sitting between them. CDR3 length: 15 residues.

The chain has TRBV6-5 and TRBJ1-4; D is ambiguous. This CDR3 contains 13 residues. Germline V gene sequence: CDR1 MNHEY, CDR2 SVGAGI. V was cut by 5 bases and J by 5 bases, with 9 bases left in between. CDR3 in amino acids: CASSPRENEKLFF. The CDR3 DNA follows: TGTGCCAGCAGTCCCCGGGAGAATGAAAAACTGTTTTTT.

The chain uses TRBV7-8 and TRBJ1-5, with TRBD1 as a possible D gene (5 bases). The V gene lost 4 bases and the J gene lost 0 bases, with 13 bases spanning the gap. CDR1 SGHVS and CDR2 FQNEAQ come from the germline V gene. This CDR3 contains 16 residues. The CDR3 here is CASSSRDGNSNQPQHF. The CDR3 bases are TGTGCCAGCAGCTCCCGGGACGGCAATAGCAATCAGCCCCAGCATTTT.

This clone showed up just once. The rearrangement links TRBV19 to TRBJ2-5, with D maybe TRBD2 (5 bases). Per germline, CDR1 LNHDA and CDR2 SQIVND (reference sequence). CDR3 length: 13 amino acids. The ends were cut back, 3 bases at V and 6 bases at J, with 11 bases in the middle. The CDR3 loop reads CASSIEGGKTQYF. The CDR3 DNA reads TGTGCCAGTAGTATCGAAGGAGGCAAGACCCAGTACTTC.

This chain links TRBV7-3 with TRBJ2-5; no reliable D call. The V end lost 6 bases, the J end lost 0 bases, and 8 bases lay between the germline ends. CDR1 and CDR2 (germline): SGHTA, FQGTGA. The CDR3 has 13 residues. CDR3 in DNA: TGTGCCAGCAGTCGAAGTTACCAAGAGACCCAGTACTTC. This sequence encodes CASSRSYQETQYF. The variable domain in full, with the rest retrieved from reference TRBV7-3 and TRBJ2-5, is GAGVSQTPSNKVTEKGKYVELRCDPISGHTALYWYRQSLGQGPEFLIYFQGTGAADDSGLPNDRFFAVRPEGSVSTLKIQRTERGDSAVYLCASSRSYQETQYFGPGTRLLVL.

V usage is TRBV4-1 and J usage is TRBJ1-4, with no clear D. Trimming stripped 1 base from V and 6 bases from J, with 12 bases between. Germline CDR1 is MGHRA and CDR2 is YSYEKL. The CDR3 is made up of 15 amino acids. Here the CDR3 DNA reads TGCGCCAGCAGCCAAGCTGACCTCGGGGATGAAAAACTGTTTTTT. Translated: CASSQADLGDEKLFF.

V usage is TRBV5-5 and J usage is TRBJ2-3, with no clear D. CDR1 and CDR2 from the germline V gene are SGHKS and YYEKEE (reference sequence). V was pared by 4 bases and J by 0 bases, with 9 bases between. CDR3 length: 14 amino acids. The CDR3 spells CASSGLPSTDTQYF. The CDR3 coding sequence is TGTGCCAGCAGCGGTTTACCTAGCACAGATACGCAGTATTTT. The variable domain in full, completed from reference TRBV5-5 and TRBJ2-3, reads DAGVTQSPTHLIKTRGQQVTLRCSPISGHKSVSWYQQVLGQGPQFIFQYYEKEERGRGNFPDRFSARQFPNYSSELNVNALLLGDSALYLCASSGLPSTDTQYFGPGTRLTVL.

V gene TRBV6-5 combines with J gene TRBJ2-1, with 10 positions matching TRBD2. Germline V CDR1 and CDR2: MNHEY, SVGAGI. The V gene end was trimmed by 4 bases and the J gene end by 4 bases; junction bases not matched to a gene: 7. This CDR3 has 16 amino acids. This CDR3 is CASSSLAGGRYNEQFF. The DNA for the CDR3 is TGTGCCAGCAGTTCCTTAGCGGGGGGCCGGTACAATGAGCAGTTCTTC.